Listed here are 30 T cell receptor beta chains from one sample, sequenced in a study of blood T cells in healthy people across ages. With a J-beta primer mix and a sample-barcoded 5' primer, a second PCR ran about 7 to 12 cycles. TCRdb reprocessed the 5' RACE reads via MiXCR and lists one record per CDR3 protein. The data show 1.5 million to 2 million distinct CDR3 sequences, with about two fifths seen just once and under 25% held by the top ten. Specimen: blood. The origin of the receptors is a human donor in good health.

This clonotype appeared once. The chain recombines TRBV7-9 with TRBJ1-2; 7 bases agree with TRBD1. The CDR3 consists of 14 residues. In germline, CDR1 is SEHNR, CDR2 FQNEAQ (reference sequence). The J segment lost 7 bases and the V segment lost 5 bases, leaving 10 bases of the junction unmatched. The CDR3 DNA sequence: TGTGCCAGCAGCCCACCGGGAGGGGGCCGTGGCTACACCTTC. Encoded protein: CASSPPGGGRGYTF.

This clonotype came up once. The rearrangement joins TRBV6-5 to TRBJ2-1, with D possibly TRBD2 on 5 matching bases. Germline-derived CDR1 and CDR2 are MNHEY and SVGAGI. The CDR3 contains 15 residues. Trimming left V 5 bases short and J 10 bases short, with 21 bases between. The CDR3 sequence: CASSNLRSGDYEQFF. The CDR3 nucleotides are TGTGCCAGCAGTAACCTCCGTTCGGGCGACTACGAGCAGTTCTTC.

The chain links TRBV9 to TRBJ2-5; D is unresolved. This CDR3 is built from 15 residues. Per germline, CDR1 SGDLS and CDR2 YYNGEE. Trimming removed 0 bases from V and 0 bases from J, with 9 bases in between. For the CDR3, the DNA is TGTGCCAGCAGCGTAGCTCTTGGGTACCAAGAGACCCAGTACTTC. Amino acids: CASSVALGYQETQYF.

The V and J genes are TRBV5-1 and TRBJ1-2; TRBD1 agrees at 9 bases. The V gene's germline CDR1 is SGHRS and CDR2 YFSETQ. V was clipped by 6 bases and J by 1 base; unmatched bases: 7. The CDR3 length is 15 residues. The CDR3 DNA reads as TGCGCCAGCACGCCCGGGACAGGGCTTAACTATGGCTACACCTTC. The encoded protein is CASTPGTGLNYGYTF.

There are a few counts of this clonotype. V gene TRBV5-1 combines with J gene TRBJ2-3; 7 nucleotides align to TRBD1. V trimming: 2 bases; J trimming: 0 bases; junction bases outside the gene matches: 6. This CDR3 spans 16 amino acids. Germline CDR1 is SGHRS and CDR2 is YFSETQ. CDR3: CASSFKTGSSTDTQYF. In DNA form, the CDR3 reads TGCGCCAGCAGCTTCAAGACAGGGTCAAGCACAGATACGCAGTATTTT.

Comments on this clonotype: Compared with germline, one end of the junction differs, possibly owing to a read error. This chain uses TRBV5-4 with TRBJ2-1, with 10 bases fitting TRBD2. Per germline, CDR1 SGHNT and CDR2 YYREEE (reference sequence). This CDR3 comprises 15 residues. CDR3 loop: CASSYRLAGYDEQFF. CDR3 sequence (DNA): TGTGCCAGCAGCTACAGACTAGCGGGCTACGATGAGCAGTTCTTC.

V usage is TRBV29-1 and J usage is TRBJ2-5; 9 bases line up with TRBD1. V trimming: 7 bases; J trimming: 5 bases; junction bases outside the gene matches: 8. The length of the CDR3 is 13 residues. Germline-derived CDR1 and CDR2 are SQVTM and ANQGSEA. DNA of the CDR3: TGCAGCGATGCACAGGGGGCGCGGGAGACCCAGTACTTC. Translation gives CSDAQGARETQYF. Looking up the rest from reference TRBV29-1 and TRBJ2-5 gives the full variable domain: SAVISQKPSRDICQRGTSLTIQCQVDSQVTMMFWYRQQPGQSLTLIATANQGSEATYESGFVIDKFPISRPNLTFSTLTVSNMSPEDSSIYLCSDAQGARETQYFGPGTRLLVL.

The CDR3 nucleotides read TGTGCCACCAGTGATTCTACCGGGGAGTTCAGTTCGAAGCACTATGGCTACACCTTC. Translation: CATSDSTGEFSSKHYGYTF. The rearrangement uses TRBV24-1 and TRBJ1-2, with no clear D. CDR1 is KGHDR and CDR2 is SFDVKD in the germline V gene. V lost 2 bases and J lost 3, with 24 bases in between. The CDR3 has 19 amino acids.

The chain is built from TRBV4-1 and TRBJ1-2; TRBD1 aligns across 7 bases. The CDR3 extends over 14 amino acids. The V segment lost 0 bases and the J segment 5 bases; nucleotides outside the gene matches: 3. From germline, CDR1 is MGHRA and CDR2 YSYEKL. The CDR3 bases are TGCGCCAGCAGCCAAGATGTCAGGGGGTATGGCTACACCTTC. Amino acid sequence: CASSQDVRGYGYTF.

CDR3 coding DNA: TGTGCCAGCAACGGCGCGGGCCATACTGAAGCTTTCTTT. This gives the protein CASNGAGHTEAFF. J is TRBJ1-1 and V is TRBV13, with unresolved D. CDR3 length: 13 residues. Trimming left V 7 bases short and J 5 bases short, with 14 bases between. CDR1 is PRHDT and CDR2 is FYEKMQ in the germline V gene (reference sequence).

V usage is TRBV7-2 and J usage is TRBJ2-1; 7 bases match TRBD1. CDR3 length: 13 residues. Unmatched junction bases numbered 5, after V lost 5 bases and J lost 7 bases. The germline V gene has CDR1 SGHTA and CDR2 FQGNSA. CDR3 sequence (DNA): TGTGCCAGCAGCCCTTGGACAGGTAATGAGCAGTTCTTC. It encodes CASSPWTGNEQFF.

Only a few counts were recorded for this clonotype. The chain carries TRBV7-2 and TRBJ2-5; tentatively, D is TRBD1 or TRBD2 (5 bases each). CDR3 length: 15 amino acids. V gave up 1 base and J gave up 5 bases, with 14 bases separating them. Germline-derived CDR1 and CDR2 are SGHTA and FQGNSA. The CDR3 DNA is TGTGCCAGCAGCTTAGTGGGGACCCAGATCGAGACCCAGTACTTC. Protein product: CASSLVGTQIETQYF. The full variable domain, its missing parts supplied by reference TRBV7-2 and TRBJ2-5, is GAGVSQSPSNKVTEKGKDVELRCDPISGHTALYWYRQSLGQGLEFLIYFQGNSAPDKSGLPSDRFSAERTGGSVSTLTIQRTQQEDSAVYLCASSLVGTQIETQYFGPGTRLLVL.

The J gene is TRBJ1-1, the V gene TRBV7-8; no firm D call. Trimming took off 5 bases at V and 4 bases at J, with 14 bases between the two ends. The CDR3 is made up of 14 amino acids. Germline assignment: CDR1 SGHVS and CDR2 FQNEAQ. The CDR3: CASSPITLGTEAFF. For the CDR3, the DNA is TGTGCCAGCAGCCCCATAACCCTTGGCACTGAAGCTTTCTTT.

With respect to this clonotype: The junction shows a germline mismatch at one end, possibly a read error. The rearrangement joins TRBV30 to TRBJ2-7; possible D gene TRBD1, 6 bases. The germline V gene has CDR1 GTSNPN and CDR2 SVGIG (reference sequence). The CDR3 contains 13 residues. The DNA of the CDR3 is TGTGCCTGCACAGGACAGAAGTTCTACGGGCAGTACTTC. Its protein is CACTGQKFYGQYF.

This clonotype has more than one count but fewer than ten. This chain links TRBV4-1 with TRBJ1-5; maybe TRBD1 (5 bases). Germline V CDR1 and CDR2: MGHRA, YSYEKL. V was pared by 3 bases and J by 1 base, with 22 bases between. CDR3 length: 19 residues. The DNA of the CDR3 is TGCGCCAGCAGCCACCACCCGGGAGGGACCGAGAGGAGCAATCAGCCCCAGCATTTT. It encodes CASSHHPGGTERSNQPQHF.

This clonotype occurred a few times. The chain employs TRBV4-2 and TRBJ2-1; maybe TRBD2 (6 bases). Germline loops: CDR1 LGHNA, CDR2 YNFKEQ. Trimming removed 0 bases at V and 8 bases at J, with 17 bases between. This CDR3 spans 16 amino acids. Here the CDR3 DNA reads TGTGCCAGCAGCCAAGACCCCGGGCGGGGTGAGGATGAGCAGTTCTTC. Its protein is CASSQDPGRGEDEQFF.

This clonotype has only a few counts. V usage is TRBV20-1 and J usage is TRBJ1-2, with a possible D match to TRBD1 (6 bases). V gave up 0 bases and J gave up 2 bases, with 22 bases separating them. There are 18 residues in the CDR3. Germline CDR1 is DFQATT and CDR2 is SNEGSKA (reference sequence). CDR3 residues: CSARDLGGQLPTNYGYTF. The CDR3 region has the DNA TGCAGTGCTAGAGACCTTGGAGGACAGCTCCCCACAAACTATGGCTACACCTTC.

In its sample, this clonotype was seen a few times. V is TRBV11-1 and J is TRBJ2-1; 13 bases fit TRBD2. The CDR3 contains 16 residues. V lost 5 bases and J lost 8; bases outside the gene matches: 9. The germline V gene has CDR1 SGHAT and CDR2 FQDESV (reference sequence). CDR3 loop: CASSTQLAGGLDEQFF. The CDR3 nucleotides are TGTGCCAGCAGCACCCAACTAGCGGGGGGGCTAGATGAGCAGTTCTTC.

This chain uses TRBV9 with TRBJ2-5, with D perhaps TRBD1 or TRBD2 (5 bases each). TRBJ2-7 explains the end of the DNA better; the J call may be wrong. Germline V gene lookup returns CDR1 SGDLS and CDR2 YYNGEE. The CDR3 is 14 residues long. DNA of the CDR3: TGTGCCAGCAGGACCCCGGGACGTCGCTACGAGCAGTACTTC. This translates into CASRTPGRRYEQYF.

On this clonotype itself: Just one base apart from a much larger clone, this may be a read error. The chain recombines TRBV27 with TRBJ2-1; D is undetermined. V lost 3 bases and J 10 bases, leaving 13 bases between the germline ends. The CDR3 loop spans 13 amino acids. CDR1 is MNHEY and CDR2 is SMNVEV in the germline V gene (reference sequence). This CDR3 reads CASSFGPGYEQFF. The CDR3 region has the DNA TGTGCCAGCAGTTTTGGTCCAGGCTACGAGCAGTTCTTC.

This clonotype appeared a few times. Its ends do not fully match the called genes, so a read error is possible. The gene calls are TRBV6-1 and TRBJ1-2; 8 positions agree with TRBD1. The germline V gene encodes CDR1 MNHNS and CDR2 SASEGT. The CDR3 is 13 residues long. For the CDR3, the DNA is TGTGCCGGCAGGTGGACAGGGATGGATGGCTACACCTTC. Protein: CAGRWTGMDGYTF.

Concerning this clonotype itself: The junction departs from the called germline gene at one end, perhaps through a read error. The genes are TRBV7-8 and TRBJ1-4; 8 bases map to TRBD1. CDR1 and CDR2 from the germline V gene are SGHVS and FQNEAQ. This CDR3 contains 15 residues. The CDR3 DNA is TGTGCCAGCAGCTTACAGGGGGCGTCGGGTGAAAAACGGTTTTTT. This translates into CASSLQGASGEKRFF.

V usage is TRBV7-6 and J usage is TRBJ1-3; 7 bases agree with TRBD1. CDR1 is SGHVS and CDR2 is FNYEAQ in the germline V gene. The CDR3 has 15 residues. V gave up 5 bases and J gave up 0 bases; unmatched junction bases: 4. The CDR3 nucleotides read TGTGCCAGCAGCAGCCGGGACAGCTCTGGAAACACCATATATTTT. Its protein product is CASSSRDSSGNTIYF. Using reference TRBV7-6 and TRBJ1-3 for the parts outside the CDR3, the full variable domain is GAGVSQSPRYKVTKRGQDVALRCDPISGHVSLYWYRQALGQGPEFLTYFNYEAQQDKSGLPNDRFSAERPEGSISTLTIQRTEQRDSAMYRCASSSRDSSGNTIYFGEGSWLTVV.

The chain carries TRBV5-1 and TRBJ2-7; tentatively, D is TRBD1 (5 bases). V was pared by 3 bases and J by 1 base, with 11 bases between. The CDR3 has 14 residues. Germline V gene lookup returns CDR1 SGHRS and CDR2 YFSETQ. This chain's CDR3 is CASSWEQASYEQYF. DNA of the CDR3: TGCGCCAGCAGCTGGGAACAGGCGTCCTACGAGCAGTACTTC.

The genes are TRBV7-9 and TRBJ2-1; D is unresolved. V was clipped by 2 bases and J by 8 bases, with 7 bases between them. Germline-derived CDR1 and CDR2 are SEHNR and FQNEAQ (reference sequence). The CDR3 runs 12 residues. CDR3 bases: TGTGCCAGCAGCTTAAACGTGGATGAGCAGTTCTTC. Amino acids: CASSLNVDEQFF.

This rearrangement joins TRBV30 to TRBJ2-4, with D perhaps assigned TRBD1 or TRBD2 (5 bases each). Germline-derived CDR1 and CDR2 are GTSNPN and SVGIG (reference sequence). CDR3 length: 14 residues. V shed 5 bases and J shed 5 bases, with 16 bases lying between them. CDR3 DNA: TGTGCCTGGTCTGACCCGGGACGGGAAAACATTCAGTACTTC. Its translation: CAWSDPGRENIQYF.

V is TRBV7-9 and J is TRBJ2-3; D gene unclear. Germline values: CDR1 SEHNR, CDR2 FQNEAQ (reference sequence). Between the trimmed V and J ends, which lost 0 bases and 4 bases, there was a span of 8 bases. This CDR3 contains 14 residues. CDR3 region: CASSLARLADTQYF. CDR3 sequence (DNA): TGTGCCAGCAGCTTAGCACGCTTGGCAGATACGCAGTATTTT.

The chain carries TRBV9 and TRBJ2-2; 7 bases agree with TRBD2. V gave up 3 bases and J gave up 3 bases; unmatched junction bases: 14. The CDR3 length is 18 residues. Looked up from germline, CDR1 is SGDLS and CDR2 is YYNGEE. The CDR3 region is CASSALQIPGLHTGELFF. CDR3 bases: TGTGCCAGCAGCGCCCTACAAATACCGGGACTACACACCGGGGAGCTGTTTTTT.

The rearrangement links TRBV7-2 to TRBJ1-5; no clear D gene. Trimming removed 5 bases from V and 9 bases from J, with 14 bases in between. Germline V CDR1 and CDR2: SGHTA, FQGNSA. This CDR3 has 13 residues. This CDR3 reads CASSATNSPPQHF. CDR3 in DNA: TGTGCCAGCAGCGCGACCAACAGCCCGCCCCAGCATTTT.

Worth noting for this clonotype: Germline and junction disagree at one end, which may indicate a read error. This rearrangement joins TRBV29-1 to TRBJ2-6, with TRBD1 matching over 7 bases. CDR3 length: 17 residues. Germline CDR1 SQVTM, CDR2 ANQGSEA. The DNA for the CDR3 is TGTAGCGTGGCCTCTCAAGGGGGCTCCTCTGGGGCCAACGTCCTGACTTTC. It codes for CSVASQGGSSGANVLTF.